Below are 15 T cell receptor beta chains sequenced from a single sample in a study of human T cells and chemical hapten exposure. Time point noted: patch test 3, about 24 weeks after DPC sensitization. Treatment defined: therapeutic diphenylcyclopropenone sensitization with weekly scalp DPC. TCRdb recomputed calls from the RACE reads with MiXCR, one row per CDR3 protein. This sample has about 30,000 distinct CDR3 sequences, with about 5.6% found just once. Here the sequenced sample was whole blood, taken in connection with sensitization to the hapten diphenylcyclopropenone (DPC). The receptors here all came from a man aged 25-40 years with alopecia areata. Some clones in this sample may be carry-over from other donors' samples.

In its sample, this clonotype was seen many times. This chain links TRBV7-6 with TRBJ2-5; the match to TRBD2 covers 7 bases. V gave up 4 bases and J gave up 5 bases; unmatched junction bases: 4. The CDR3 has 13 residues. Per the germline V gene, CDR1 is SGHVS and CDR2 is FNYEAQ. The CDR3 DNA reads TGTGCCAGCAGCTCCTCCGGGGGGGAGACCCAGTACTTC. Protein product: CASSSSGGETQYF.

This clonotype was found a few times. The chain carries TRBV6-2 or TRBV6-3 and TRBJ2-5; 8 positions match TRBD2. Germline CDR1 MNHEY, CDR2 SVGEGT. CDR3 length: 15 residues. V trimming: 5 bases; J trimming: 6 bases; junction bases outside the gene matches: 11. The CDR3 bases are TGTGCCAGCAGTAACGCCGTAGCGGGACGGCAGACCCAGTACTTC. Translating it yields CASSNAVAGRQTQYF.

Details on this clonotype: This may come from a read error, since a much larger clone is one base off. V usage is TRBV6-6 and J usage is TRBJ1-2; TRBD1 aligns across 8 bases. Germline CDR1 reads MNHNY; CDR2 reads SVGAGI (reference sequence). The CDR3 consists of 15 residues. V was pared by 5 bases and J by 5 bases, with 10 bases of the junction left unmatched. DNA for the CDR3: TGTGCCAGCAGTCCTCCTTTGAACAGGGGGTATGGCTACACCTTC. Amino acids: CASSPPLNRGYGYTF.

This clonotype was observed at least ten times. J is TRBJ2-1 and V is TRBV7-9, with 9 nucleotides matching TRBD2. Trimming removed 5 bases from V and 8 bases from J; junction bases left unmatched: 13. Germline CDR1 and CDR2: SEHNR and FQNEAQ (reference sequence). There are 16 residues in the CDR3. CDR3 sequence: CASSPGKRAGGHEQFF. The CDR3 bases are TGTGCCAGCAGCCCCGGAAAGCGAGCGGGAGGACATGAGCAGTTCTTC.

This clonotype was observed many times. The chain has TRBV5-1 and TRBJ1-6; a weak D match, TRBD1 (5 bases). This CDR3 has 16 residues. Germline values: CDR1 SGHRS, CDR2 YFSETQ. V was clipped by 1 base and J by 10 bases, with 18 bases between them. Written as DNA, the CDR3 is TGCGCCAGCAGCTTGAACGCAGGGTTCCAAGGATCACCCCTCCACTTT. Protein product: CASSLNAGFQGSPLHF.

This clonotype was found many times. This chain connects TRBV20-1 to TRBJ2-7; 7 nucleotides agree with TRBD1. CDR1 is DFQATT and CDR2 is SNEGSKA in the germline V gene (reference sequence). J was trimmed by 7 bases and V by 3 bases; bases with no gene match: 12. The CDR3 has 14 residues. The CDR3 loop reads CSASPGTAAEEQYF. The CDR3 region has the DNA TGCAGTGCTAGTCCTGGGACAGCTGCGGAAGAGCAGTACTTC.

At least ten counts were recorded for this clonotype. The chain uses TRBV28 and TRBJ2-2; 10 bases match TRBD2. In germline, CDR1 is MDHEN, CDR2 SYDVKM. The CDR3 has 17 amino acids. Losses at the gene ends were 6 bases for V and 5 bases for J; bases not matched to a gene: 12. CDR3 sequence reads: CASSSPLAGGETGELFF. The CDR3 region has the DNA TGTGCCAGCAGCTCGCCCTTAGCGGGAGGAGAAACCGGGGAGCTGTTTTTT.

This clonotype has a count of ten or more. The genes are TRBV27 and TRBJ2-7, with a possible D match to TRBD1 (6 bases). Germline CDR1 and CDR2: MNHEY and SMNVEV (reference sequence). The V and J ends lost 5 bases and 5 bases respectively, with 13 bases between them. This CDR3 contains 13 residues. In DNA, the CDR3 is TGTGCCAGCAGTCCGAACACAGGGCACGAGCAGTACTTC. Translating it yields CASSPNTGHEQYF.

In this sample, this clonotype turned up many times. The V and J genes are TRBV30 and TRBJ1-1; D is possibly TRBD1 (6 bases). CDR1 and CDR2 from the germline V gene are GTSNPN and SVGIG (reference sequence). The CDR3 has 14 residues. Trimming stripped 5 bases from V and 1 base from J, with 14 bases between. The CDR3 coding sequence is TGTGCCTGGGACCCGGGACACGAGAACACTGAAGCTTTCTTT. This codes for CAWDPGHENTEAFF.

Ten or more counts support this clonotype. This chain connects TRBV19 to TRBJ1-5, with D unresolved. Per germline, CDR1 LNHDA and CDR2 SQIVND (reference sequence). The CDR3 extends over 14 amino acids. V shed 7 bases and J shed 3 bases, with 13 bases lying between them. CDR3 bases: TGTGCCAGTACCACGTCGCCACCCAATCAGCCCCAGCATTTT. Amino acid sequence: CASTTSPPNQPQHF.

By share, this clonotype counts as medium-sized (0.01 to 0.1%). The J gene is TRBJ2-7, the V gene TRBV29-1, with a tentative D call TRBD2 (6 bases). The CDR3 length is 14 residues. Germline assignment: CDR1 SQVTM and CDR2 ANQGSEA. V was cut by 1 base and J by 4 bases, with 14 bases left in between. CDR3 DNA: TGCAGCGTTGAAGGAATTAGCGGAACATACGAGCAGTACTTC. Amino acids: CSVEGISGTYEQYF.

The chain is built from TRBV18 and TRBJ2-2; a possible D gene is TRBD2 (5 bases). The CDR3 spans 17 residues. Germline loops: CDR1 KGHSH, CDR2 LQKENI. The germline V and J ends were trimmed by 2 bases and 1 base, with 14 bases remaining between them. As DNA, the CDR3 is TGTGCCAGCTCACCAAATACCCGGGGATTGAACACCGGGGAGCTGTTTTTT. Encoded protein: CASSPNTRGLNTGELFF.

This clonotype has ten or more counts. This chain joins TRBV12-3 or TRBV12-4 and TRBJ2-1; D is unclear. The length of the CDR3 is 13 residues. V lost 5 bases and J 4 bases, leaving 9 bases between the germline ends. CDR3 DNA sequence: TGTGCCAGCAGTAAGGACGGGTACAATGAGCAGTTCTTC. This sequence encodes CASSKDGYNEQFF.

In this sample, this clonotype turned up many times. The chain links TRBV12-3 or TRBV12-4 to TRBJ1-2; D is ambiguous. CDR3 length equals 12 residues. The V and J ends lost 4 bases and 8 bases respectively, with 11 bases between them. The CDR3 DNA sequence: TGTGCCAGCAGTTCCCTCTTTAGGGGCTACACCTTC. It codes for CASSSLFRGYTF.

This clonotype was found many times. V and J are TRBV20-1 and TRBJ1-2; 8 nucleotides align to TRBD1. The CDR3 length is 14 residues. V lost 6 bases to trimming and J lost 6 bases; unmatched junction nucleotides: 12. Germline loops: CDR1 DFQATT, CDR2 SNEGSKA (reference sequence). CDR3 sequence: CSAEGAGGINGYTF. CDR3 DNA: TGCAGTGCCGAGGGGGCAGGGGGCATCAATGGCTACACCTTC.